This T cell receptor (beta chain) stems from a study of shared clonotypes between healthy human individuals. Study-level findings and limits: A generally larger estimated richness was seen in naive subsets than in memory subsets.

The CDR3 length is 16 residues. CDR1 and CDR2 from the germline V gene are SGDLS and YYNGEE. J gave up 2 bases and V 0 bases, and 4 bases lay outside the gene matches. Concerning this clone: Its antigen is unidentified.

CD45RO-negative cells were positively selected for CCR7, leaving out terminally differentiated effector memory CD45RA+ cells. Per the original data handling: Filtering differed, since immunoSEQ gave only junction sequences and no quality scores. Sequencing used immunoSEQ multiplex PCR; TCRdb keeps in-frame clones, though not all of them. From that table come the V and J calls and clone size; the DNA was used to work out D and trimming. The sample records about 2.1 million clones, 90% to 95% being singletons. Input material: naive CD8+ T cells from PBMCs. This TCR came from a man younger than 35 in good health. Some clones in this sample may be carry-over from other donors' samples. The chain couples TRBV9 to TRBJ2-7; 11 bases agree with TRBD2. The CDR3 protein is CASSVGVSGRAYEQYF. As DNA, the CDR3 is TGTGCCAGCAGCGTAGGGGTTAGCGGGAGGGCCTACGAGCAGTACTTC.